This TCR beta chain was documented in a study of T cells in Graves' hyperthyroidism and ophthalmopathy. Diagnoses used clinical symptoms, serum thyroxine and TRAb, thyroid ultrasound and orbital computed tomography. The source of the PBMCs was less than 12 ml of fresh peripheral blood. Amplified regions were TCR beta CDR3 sequences from RNA transcripts. HTBI primers were used for first-round RT-PCR of the TCR CDR3. Each CDR3 protein gets one entry after TCRdb re-called the multiplex PCR reads with MiXCR. The repertoire holds around 490,000 distinct CDR3 sequences, with about 20% as singletons. This clonotype was seen more than once but under ten times. Trimming left V 2 bases short and J 5 bases short, with 14 bases between. This CDR3 has 15 residues. Germline assignment: CDR1 SGHTA and CDR2 FQGTGA.

The chain links TRBV7-3 to TRBJ2-3; TRBD2 is a possible D gene (7 bases). Input material: blood. This clonotype was sampled from a man aged 40-49 years with Graves' ophthalmopathy. The CDR3, as DNA: TGTGCCAGCAGCTTACTTGTGGGGGGGCAAGATACGCAGTATTTT. Residues: CASSLLVGGQDTQYF.